Listed below are T cell receptor beta chains from one sample, sequenced in a study of cytomegalovirus exposure and HLA in healthy donors. Clones were read by immunoSEQ multiplex PCR, and TCRdb kept only the in-frame ones, dropping some. Of around 150,000 clones listed, about four fifths are singletons. Sequenced input: PBMCs. Every receptor here comes from a man aged 35 to 55 in good health and CMV-seropositive. The CDR3 runs from the conserved cysteine through the conserved F or W. A D gene is named only where the DNA matches it firmly. Not every row has a clone size; where given, it reads once, few, many or a size class.

size	J	V	D	DNA	CDR3
NA	TRBJ1-1	TRBV25-1	NA	TGTGCCAGCAGTGACCAACAGGTCTTGAACACTGAAGCTTTCTTT	CASSDQQVLNTEAFF
NA	TRBJ2-7	TRBV27	NA	TGTGCCAGCAGTTTAATGTACTCCGGGTCCTACGAGCAGTACTTC	CASSLMYSGSYEQYF
NA	TRBJ1-5	TRBV6-6	NA	TGTGCCAGCAGTTACAACAGATATAGCAATCAGCCCCAGCATTTT	CASSYNRYSNQPQHF
once	TRBJ1-2	TRBV9	NA	TGTGCCAGCAGCCCGTGGACATCTAACACCTTC	CASSPWTSNTF
few	TRBJ2-3	TRBV19	TRBD2	TGTGCCAGTAGTATAGGACTAGCGGATACGCAGTATTTT	CASSIGLADTQYF
NA	TRBJ1-6	TRBV6-1	NA	TGTGCCAGCAGTGAACAACAGATCTCCTATAATTCACCCCTCCACTTT	CASSEQQISYNSPLHF
NA	TRBJ2-1	TRBV7-3	TRBD2	TGTGCCAGCAGCCCGGGACTAGCGGGAAGGAATGAGCAGTTCTTC	CASSPGLAGRNEQFF
NA	TRBJ1-1	TRBV7-3	NA	TGTGCCAGCAGCCCTACAGAGAACACTGAAGCTTTCTTT	CASSPTENTEAFF
NA	TRBJ2-1	TRBV9	TRBD2	TGTGCCAGCAGCGTAGGGGCGGGGGGGCCGGTCTACAATGAGCAGTTCTTC	CASSVGAGGPVYNEQFF
NA	TRBJ1-6	TRBV18	NA	TGTGCCAGCTCACCAAAAGACGCGGGTTCATGGAATTCACCCCTCCACTTT	CASSPKDAGSWNSPLHF
NA	TRBJ2-3	TRBV7-9	NA	TGTGCCAGCAGCTTGGACATGTCCACAGATACGCAGTATTTT	CASSLDMSTDTQYF
NA	TRBJ1-2	TRBV27	NA	TGTGCCAGCAGTTTAGTTTTAGGGGCCGGCTACACCTTC	CASSLVLGAGYTF
NA	TRBJ2-2	TRBV9	NA	TGTGCCAGCAGCGTAATGTACGGTGGGGAGCTGTTTTTT	CASSVMYGGELFF
NA	TRBJ1-1	TRBV27	NA	TGTGCCAGCACCTCCGCCTGGGGGGGAGCTTTCTTT	CASTSAWGGAFF
few	TRBJ2-6	TRBV2	NA	TGTGCCAGCAGTCAGGAGGGGGCGCCTGGGGCCAACGTCCTGACTTTC	CASSQEGAPGANVLTF
NA	TRBJ2-2	TRBV10-3	NA	TGTGCCATCAGTGGTAGCATTTCGAACACCGGGGAGCTGTTTTTT	CAISGSISNTGELFF
NA	TRBJ2-1	TRBV7-2	TRBD2	TGTGCCAGCAGCTTACGACTAGCCCTCACTGGGAATGAGCAGTTCTTC	CASSLRLALTGNEQFF
NA	TRBJ1-2	TRBV14	TRBD1	TGTGCCAGCAGCCACGGGACAGACTATGGCTACACCTTC	CASSHGTDYGYTF
NA	TRBJ2-5	TRBV2	NA	TGTGCCACCCCCCGGATAGGGAGGAACCAAGAGACCCAGTACTTC	CATPRIGRNQETQYF
NA	TRBJ2-1	TRBV4-2	NA	TGTGCCAGCAGCCAAGGTCCCCAGATCTATGAGCAGTTCTTC	CASSQGPQIYEQFF
NA	TRBJ2-3	TRBV6-6	TRBD2	TGTGCCAGCAGCCCTCGACTAGCGGGGGCAGGGGATACGCAGTATTTT	CASSPRLAGAGDTQYF
NA	TRBJ1-2	TRBV30	NA	TGTGCCTGGAGGGGAGGAGGGTTGAATGGCTACACCTTC	CAWRGGGLNGYTF
NA	TRBJ1-5	TRBV6-6	NA	TGTGCCAGCAGGGGCCGGGACAATCAGCCCCAGCATTTT	CASRGRDNQPQHF
NA	TRBJ1-6	TRBV7-9	TRBD1	TGTTCCAGCAGCGACGACAGGGTGGGGGGTAATTCACCCCTCCACTTT	CSSSDDRVGGNSPLHF
NA	TRBJ1-5	TRBV7-3	TRBD1	TGTGCCAGCAGCGCGGGACAGAATCAGCCCCAGCATTTT	CASSAGQNQPQHF
NA	TRBJ1-5	TRBV19	NA	TGTGCCAGTAGAATAGGGGGGCGCAATCAGCCCCAGCATTTT	CASRIGGRNQPQHF
NA	TRBJ2-7	TRBV4-1	TRBD2	TGCGCCAGCAGCCATCCCTGGGCTAGCGGGAGATCCGAGCAGTACTTC	CASSHPWASGRSEQYF
once	TRBJ2-2	TRBV5-4	NA	TGTGCCAGCGGCACAGGGTGGGGGTCCGGGGAGCTGTTTTTT	CASGTGWGSGELFF
NA	TRBJ2-5	TRBV5-6	NA	TGTGCCAGCAGCTTATACCTCCGACCGAGAGGGGAGACCCAGTACTTC	CASSLYLRPRGETQYF